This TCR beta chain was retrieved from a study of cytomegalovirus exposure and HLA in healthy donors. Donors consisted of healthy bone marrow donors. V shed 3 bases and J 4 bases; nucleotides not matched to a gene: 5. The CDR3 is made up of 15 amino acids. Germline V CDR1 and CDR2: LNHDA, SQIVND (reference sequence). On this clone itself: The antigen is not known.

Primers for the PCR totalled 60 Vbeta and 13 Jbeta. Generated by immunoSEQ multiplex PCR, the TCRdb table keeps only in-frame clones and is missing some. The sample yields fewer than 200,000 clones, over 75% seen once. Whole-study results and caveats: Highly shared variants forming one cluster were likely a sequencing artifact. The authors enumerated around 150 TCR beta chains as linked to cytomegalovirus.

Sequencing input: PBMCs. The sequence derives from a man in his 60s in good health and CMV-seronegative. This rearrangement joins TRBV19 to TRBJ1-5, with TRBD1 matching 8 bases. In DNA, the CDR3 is TGTGCCAGTAGTATGAAACGGACAGGGAATCAGCCCCAGCATTTT. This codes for CASSMKRTGNQPQHF.